The following is a TCR beta chain sequence with its context. The record originates from a study of blood T cell repertoires in COVID-19. Study overall: The origin of the acute and convalescent COVID-19 samples was the United States, Italy and Spain. Sources were T cells, B-cell-depleted T cells, or PBMCs; the material itself was cDNA or gDNA.

The protocol was immunoSEQ multiplex PCR, while the TCRdb copy is restricted to in-frame clones and leaves out a portion. In the table there are 350,000 or so clones, roughly 87% of which are singletons. The J segment lost 4 bases and the V segment lost 5 bases, leaving 11 bases of the junction unmatched. Per germline, CDR1 SEHNR and CDR2 FQNEAQ (reference sequence). The CDR3 extends over 16 amino acids. Which cohort a participant joined came from the clinical history participants gave. The chain is built from TRBV7-9 and TRBJ1-2; 9 bases are a match to TRBD1. The sequence came from a woman aged 25 to 39 who had recovered from COVID-19. Sequencing input: PBMCs or T cells enriched from blood (not recorded which). The DNA for the CDR3 is TGTGCCAGCAGCCTGGACAGGGGTCCTCCTTTCTATGGCTACACCTTC. Protein: CASSLDRGPPFYGYTF.